Listed below are T cell receptor beta chains from one sample, sequenced in a study of persistence of HIV-infected CD4 T cells. The table came from immunoSEQ multiplex PCR; TCRdb's copy has only in-frame clones and leaves some out. The data hold more than 30,000 clones, with 82% observed a single time. No antigen has been identified for these receptors. Here the sequenced sample was cultured CD4+ T cells from PBMCs, taken from a patient who received antiretroviral therapy. These receptors originate from an adult with HIV. The donor label of this sample is uncertain. The CDR3 runs from the conserved cysteine through the conserved F or W.

J | V | CDR3
TRBJ1-6 | TRBV18 | CASSLRQGSPPLHF
TRBJ2-2 | TRBV7-2 | CASSLEGFHTGELFF
TRBJ2-7 | TRBV6-5 | CASRRGTSYEQYF
TRBJ2-1 | TRBV12-5 | CASGLGGNRPGEQFF
TRBJ1-2 | TRBV7-9 | CASSSYSGGYTF
TRBJ2-3 | TRBV9 | CASSPSGSTDTQYF
TRBJ2-3 | TRBV19 | CASSLAESSTDTQYF
TRBJ2-7 | TRBV7-6 | CASSLRGLSSYEQYF
TRBJ2-4 | TRBV29-1 | CSVRAAKNIQYF
TRBJ2-1 | TRBV28 | CASSLLSGGLIF
TRBJ2-3 | TRBV12-3/TRBV12-4 | CASSSGRGDTQYF
TRBJ2-2 | TRBV5-1 | CASSSPTGIGTGELFF
TRBJ1-1 | TRBV4-1 | CASSRQGEPSRPEAFF
TRBJ1-5 | TRBV7-8 | CASSLVPGAGQPQHF
TRBJ2-1 | TRBV7-3 | CASSPLASNEQFF
TRBJ2-2 | TRBV5-1 | CASSFNRQNTGELFF
TRBJ2-3 | TRBV24-1 | CATSRDRDLSTDTQYF
TRBJ1-2 | TRBV18 | CASSPDPQDYGYTF
TRBJ2-5 | TRBV18 | CASSPPMGGRETQYF
TRBJ2-5 | TRBV7-3 | CASSPLGSPGTQYF
TRBJ1-6 | TRBV12-3/TRBV12-4 | CASSLTDNSPLHF
TRBJ2-3 | TRBV4-1 | CASSRVDLGLTDTQYF
TRBJ2-6 | TRBV19 | CASSNPSGANVLTF
TRBJ2-1 | TRBV9 | CASSVAGTGVYNEQFF
TRBJ1-2 | TRBV19 | CASSPRRGHGYTF
TRBJ1-5 | TRBV5-8 | CASSLIVDQPQHF
TRBJ1-2 | TRBV6-5 | CASSLDRQTYGYTF
TRBJ2-1 | TRBV29-1 | CSVDISGSRNEQFF
TRBJ2-3 | TRBV5-1 | CASALAGGTTDTQYF
TRBJ2-1 | TRBV19 | CASSMGQGVDEQFF
TRBJ1-1 | TRBV10-3 | CAIKRGENTEAFF
TRBJ2-1 | TRBV5-6 | CASSSQTSGGFYNEQFF
TRBJ1-2 | TRBV30 | CAWKEDRDYGYTF
TRBJ1-6 | TRBV19 | CASSLVNSPLHF
TRBJ1-4 | TRBV7-9 | CASSPGQGANEKLFF
TRBJ2-7 | TRBV7-8 | CASSLGAGLSYEQYF
TRBJ2-4 | TRBV19 | CASSARGLAENIQYF
TRBJ2-1 | TRBV7-3 | CASSWSPYNEQFF
TRBJ1-2 | TRBV2 | CASRESGDYTF
TRBJ1-6 | TRBV6-6 | CASSYSSTAMGSPLHF
TRBJ2-3 | TRBV27 | CASSLDRGRVDTQYF
TRBJ1-5 | TRBV15 | CATSRADQPQHF
TRBJ2-7 | TRBV5-1 | CASSPGGGSYEQYF
TRBJ2-3 | TRBV6-5 | CAGTGGRGTDTQYF
TRBJ2-2 | TRBV11-1 | CASSLGLTGELFF
TRBJ2-1 | TRBV12-3/TRBV12-4 | CASSFRYEQFF
TRBJ2-5 | TRBV7-3 | CASSPQGAVGETQYF
TRBJ1-5 | TRBV19 | CASTAGPGNNQPQHF
TRBJ2-1 | TRBV5-1 | CASSLEGRSNEQFF
TRBJ2-2 | TRBV27 | CASRTSGTNTGELFF
TRBJ2-3 | TRBV10-3 | CAISDQDTQYF
TRBJ2-1 | TRBV11-3 | CASSGAGEQFF
TRBJ1-1 | TRBV7-2 | CASSLDRAGNTEAFF
TRBJ2-1 | TRBV10-2 | CASSHSNEQFF
TRBJ2-1 | TRBV5-1 | CASSLRGLAGGLYNEQFF
TRBJ1-1 | TRBV30 | CAWSRVGRAFF
TRBJ1-2 | TRBV5-1 | CASRREQGNYGYTF
TRBJ1-1 | TRBV5-1 | CASSCHRGRQRCTEAFF
TRBJ2-7 | TRBV4-1 | CASSRQGPYEQYF
TRBJ2-7 | TRBV9 | CASGKSYEQYF